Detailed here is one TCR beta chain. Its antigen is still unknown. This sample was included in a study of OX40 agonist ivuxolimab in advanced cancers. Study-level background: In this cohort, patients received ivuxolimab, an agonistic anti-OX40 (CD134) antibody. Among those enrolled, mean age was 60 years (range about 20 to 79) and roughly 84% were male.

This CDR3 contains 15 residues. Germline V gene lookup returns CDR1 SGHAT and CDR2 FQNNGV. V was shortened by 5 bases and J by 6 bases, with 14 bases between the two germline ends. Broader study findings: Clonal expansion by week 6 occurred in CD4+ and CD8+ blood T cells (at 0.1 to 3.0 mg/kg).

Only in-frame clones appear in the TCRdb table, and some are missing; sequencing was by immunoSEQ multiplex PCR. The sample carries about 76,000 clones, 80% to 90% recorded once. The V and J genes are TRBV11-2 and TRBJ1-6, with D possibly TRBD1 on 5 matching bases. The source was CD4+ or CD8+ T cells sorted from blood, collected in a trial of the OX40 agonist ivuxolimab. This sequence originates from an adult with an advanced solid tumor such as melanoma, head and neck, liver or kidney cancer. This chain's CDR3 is CASSPPGQFNSPLHF. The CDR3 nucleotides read TGTGCCAGCAGCCCGCCGGGGCAGTTTAATTCACCCCTCCACTTT.